These T cell receptor beta chains were read from a single sample in a study of technical replicates of blood from a handful of donors. Some clones are missing from TCRdb's copy, which holds only in-frame ones; the method was immunoSEQ multiplex PCR. The sample holds about 74,000 clones, approximately 95% seen once. The specimen was T cells isolated from PBMCs. All receptors come from a human donor in good health. CDR3s include the opening cysteine and the closing phenylalanine or tryptophan. D genes are given only for firm matches.

v_gene,d_gene,j_gene,CDR3aa
TRBV6-6,.,TRBJ2-7,CASEDRTKGYEQYF
TRBV2,TRBD1,TRBJ1-1,CASSESATGIQRGAEAFF
TRBV13,.,TRBJ2-7,CATMLGAGEQYF
TRBV19,TRBD1,TRBJ1-4,CASSQGDRVAEKLFF
TRBV6-5,.,TRBJ1-1,CASSSTVTNTEAFF
TRBV6-5,.,TRBJ1-2,CASSYSPVLNYGYTF
TRBV6-6,TRBD2,TRBJ2-2,CASSYFSGANTGELFF
TRBV7-8,.,TRBJ1-2,CASSSRLNYGYTF
TRBV9,TRBD1,TRBJ2-7,CASSVEGTGLYEQYF
TRBV29-1,TRBD1,TRBJ2-3,CSVGGMGQSTDTQYF
TRBV11-3,TRBD2,TRBJ2-1,CASSPRTSGGVSQFF
TRBV11-2,.,TRBJ2-2,CASSLVPGQNTGELFF
TRBV5-5,.,TRBJ2-7,CASSLGHRVNEQYF
TRBV18,TRBD1,TRBJ2-1,CASSPPQGAYNEQFF
TRBV10-3,.,TRBJ1-1,CAISDLQVNTEAFF
TRBV11-3,TRBD2,TRBJ2-5,CASQREGETQYF
TRBV7-6,.,TRBJ2-2,CASSLTSAGAGELFF
TRBV27,TRBD1,TRBJ1-6,CASSLSIGGTVKSPLHF
TRBV7-9,TRBD2,TRBJ2-1,CASSSTYRGAGGNNEQFF
TRBV27,.,TRBJ2-7,CARRPVGSYEQYF
TRBV7-8,.,TRBJ1-1,CASSLGGGEAFF
TRBV5-4,TRBD1,TRBJ2-7,CASSRGQGVSNEQYF
TRBV29-1,.,TRBJ1-1,CSVDVGGAEAFF
TRBV13,.,TRBJ1-1,CASSHRQFRMNTEAFF
TRBV6-5,.,TRBJ1-5,CASSYGGGGNQPQHF
TRBV7-9,.,TRBJ1-2,CASQGGGLDGYTF
TRBV14,TRBD1,TRBJ2-1,CASSQRYRTGGYNEQFF
TRBV4-1,.,TRBJ2-5,CASSYRGGETQYF
TRBV7-9,TRBD2,TRBJ2-2,CASSSTSGANTGELFF
TRBV6-5,TRBD2,TRBJ2-7,CASSYLTSGGSYEQYF
TRBV7-9,.,TRBJ2-1,CASSFIFNEQFF
TRBV11-2,TRBD2,TRBJ2-7,CASSLDRGTSGRYSYEQYF
TRBV9,.,TRBJ2-5,CASSVGGGVETQYF
TRBV27,.,TRBJ1-5,CASSFTGFNQPQHF
TRBV6-5,TRBD1,TRBJ1-1,CASGRTGVNTEAFF
TRBV6-5,TRBD2,TRBJ2-7,CASSYEGGVLSYEQYF
TRBV19,TRBD1,TRBJ1-2,CASSLDRGYGYTF
TRBV6-1,TRBD1,TRBJ1-2,CAALTGNYGYTF
TRBV6-5,TRBD2,TRBJ2-7,CASSYSNLAGAYEQYF
TRBV4-1,.,TRBJ2-1,CASSSTGTEIYNEQFF
TRBV11-2,TRBD2,TRBJ2-7,CASSPKTSGYYEQYF
TRBV29-1,TRBD2,TRBJ2-3,CSVSIVRGDSTDTQYF
TRBV4-2,TRBD2,TRBJ2-5,CASSPRGGGQETQYF
TRBV27,.,TRBJ2-7,CASSPDLADRSYEQYF
TRBV4-1,.,TRBJ1-2,CASSQVGGRGTF
TRBV6-5,TRBD2,TRBJ2-7,CASSYSASGGYEQYF
TRBV6-1,.,TRBJ1-4,CASSVIETNEKLFF
TRBV11-2,.,TRBJ1-2,CASSSPRLPHYGYTF
TRBV7-2,TRBD1,TRBJ2-3,CASSSGQGGDTQYF
TRBV7-6,TRBD1,TRBJ2-5,CASSPHGSGGKRRETQYF
TRBV5-1,.,TRBJ1-2,CASSDGAGGYTF
TRBV15,.,TRBJ1-5,CATSRLRGANQPQHF
TRBV5-1,.,TRBJ1-1,CASSLNSNTEAFF